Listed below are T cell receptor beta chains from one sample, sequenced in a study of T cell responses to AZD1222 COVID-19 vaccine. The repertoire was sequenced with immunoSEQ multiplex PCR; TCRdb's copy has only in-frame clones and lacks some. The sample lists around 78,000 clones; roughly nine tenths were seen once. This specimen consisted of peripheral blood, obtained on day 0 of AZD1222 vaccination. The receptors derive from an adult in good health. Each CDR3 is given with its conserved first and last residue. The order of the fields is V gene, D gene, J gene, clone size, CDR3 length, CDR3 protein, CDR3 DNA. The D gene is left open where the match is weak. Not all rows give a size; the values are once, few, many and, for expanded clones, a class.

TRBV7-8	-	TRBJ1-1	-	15	CASSLPISGRAEAFF	TGTGCCAGCAGCTTACCTATTTCGGGGCGTGCTGAAGCTTTCTTT
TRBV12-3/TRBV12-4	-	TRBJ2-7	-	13	CASSLGHVSEQYF	TGTGCCAGCAGTTTGGGACACGTGAGTGAGCAGTACTTC
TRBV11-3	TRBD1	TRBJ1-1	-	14	CASSRYRGGTEAFF	TGTGCCAGCAGCCGATACAGGGGCGGCACTGAAGCTTTCTTT
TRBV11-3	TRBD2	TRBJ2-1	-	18	CASSLDLWLAGGSGEQFF	TGTGCCAGCAGCTTAGATCTGTGGCTAGCGGGAGGGTCGGGCGAGCAGTTCTTC
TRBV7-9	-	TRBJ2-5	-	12	CASSPDREAQYF	TGTGCCAGCAGCCCAGACAGGGAGGCCCAGTACTTC
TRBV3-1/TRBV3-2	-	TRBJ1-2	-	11	CASSPRRGDTF	TGTGCCAGCAGCCCACGAAGGGGCGACACCTTC
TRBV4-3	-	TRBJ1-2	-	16	CASSQDLPGTGYGYTF	TGCGCCAGCAGCCAAGATCTTCCGGGGACGGGCTATGGCTACACCTTC
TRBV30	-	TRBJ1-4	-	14	CACNSGRANEKLFF	TGTGCCTGTAACTCGGGACGGGCTAATGAAAAACTGTTTTTT
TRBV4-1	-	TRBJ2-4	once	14	CASSQDAGLNIQYF	TGCGCCAGCAGCCAAGATGCCGGGTTGAACATTCAGTACTTC
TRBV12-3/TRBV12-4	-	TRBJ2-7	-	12	CASSIQGYEQYF	TGTGCCAGCAGCATACAGGGTTACGAGCAGTACTTC
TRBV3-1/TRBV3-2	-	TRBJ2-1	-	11	CASSQPDEQFF	TGTGCCAGCAGCCAACCAGATGAGCAGTTCTTC
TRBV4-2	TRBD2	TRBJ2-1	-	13	CASSQGTSPEQFF	TGTGCCAGCAGCCAAGGGACTAGCCCTGAGCAGTTCTTC
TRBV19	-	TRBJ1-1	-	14	CASIQIGGVAEAFF	TGTGCCAGTATTCAGATCGGGGGAGTTGCTGAAGCTTTCTTT
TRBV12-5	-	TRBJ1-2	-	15	CASGLTGDRTYGYTF	TGTGCTAGTGGTTTGACTGGGGACCGGACCTATGGCTACACCTTC
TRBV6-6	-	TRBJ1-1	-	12	CASTLPGTEAFF	TGTGCCAGCACCCTACCGGGAACTGAAGCTTTCTTT
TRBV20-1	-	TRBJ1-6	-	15	CSASFGGDADSPLHF	TGCAGTGCTAGTTTCGGGGGGGATGCCGATTCACCCCTCCACTTT
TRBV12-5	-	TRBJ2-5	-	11	CASGNQETQYF	TGTGCTAGTGGTAATCAAGAGACCCAGTACTTC
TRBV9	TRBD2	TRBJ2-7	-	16	CASSVGSLAGSYEQYF	TGTGCCAGCAGCGTAGGAAGTCTAGCGGGCTCCTACGAGCAGTACTTC
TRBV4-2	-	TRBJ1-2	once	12	CASSQGRSGYTF	TGTGCCAGCAGCCAAGGGCGTAGCGGCTACACCTTC
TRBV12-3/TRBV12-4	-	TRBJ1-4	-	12	CASSLGRGKLFF	TGTGCCAGCAGTTTGGGAAGAGGAAAACTGTTTTTT
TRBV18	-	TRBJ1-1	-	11	CASFDSYEAFF	TGTGCCAGTTTCGACAGCTATGAAGCTTTCTTT
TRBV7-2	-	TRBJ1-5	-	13	CASSLLVGQPQHF	TGTGCCAGCAGCTTATTAGTAGGCCAGCCCCAGCATTTT
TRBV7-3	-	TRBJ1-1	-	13	CASSLGGAAEAFF	TGTGCCAGCAGCCTGGGGGGCGCGGCTGAAGCTTTCTTT
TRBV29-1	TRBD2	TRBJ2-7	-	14	CSVTGLAGTGEQYF	TGCAGCGTTACCGGACTAGCGGGTACGGGTGAGCAGTACTTC
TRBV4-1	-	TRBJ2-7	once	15	CASSYLRTVTYEQYF	TGCGCCAGCAGCTATCTCAGGACGGTTACCTACGAGCAGTACTTC
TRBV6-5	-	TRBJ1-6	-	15	CASSYSSQRNSPLHF	TGTGCCAGCAGTTACTCGAGTCAGAGGAATTCACCCCTCCACTTT
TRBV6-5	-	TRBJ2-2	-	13	CASSLPETGELFF	TGTGCCAGCAGTCTACCTGAGACCGGGGAGCTGTTTTTT
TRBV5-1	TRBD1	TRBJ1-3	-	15	CASSFDRGSGNTIYF	TGCGCCAGCAGCTTTGACAGGGGATCAGGAAACACCATATATTTT
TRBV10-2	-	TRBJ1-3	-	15	CASSRDGSSGNTIYF	TGCGCCAGCAGTCGAGACGGGAGCTCTGGAAACACCATATATTTT
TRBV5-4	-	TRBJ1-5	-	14	CASSREGPGQPQHF	TGTGCCAGCAGCCGAGAGGGACCAGGACAGCCCCAGCATTTT
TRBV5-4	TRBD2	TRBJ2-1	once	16	CASSFYLAGSYNEQFF	TGTGCCAGCAGCTTCTACCTAGCGGGGTCATACAATGAGCAGTTCTTC
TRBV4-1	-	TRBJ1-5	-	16	CASTRGVAGNNQPQHF	TGCGCCAGCACCAGGGGCGTGGCAGGGAACAATCAGCCCCAGCATTTT
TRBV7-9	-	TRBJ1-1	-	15	CASSTYLRGSTEAFF	TGTGCCAGCAGCACATATCTCAGGGGAAGCACTGAAGCTTTCTTT
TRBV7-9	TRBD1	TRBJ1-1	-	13	CASRDRGNTEAFF	TGTGCCAGCAGGGACAGGGGGAACACTGAAGCTTTCTTT